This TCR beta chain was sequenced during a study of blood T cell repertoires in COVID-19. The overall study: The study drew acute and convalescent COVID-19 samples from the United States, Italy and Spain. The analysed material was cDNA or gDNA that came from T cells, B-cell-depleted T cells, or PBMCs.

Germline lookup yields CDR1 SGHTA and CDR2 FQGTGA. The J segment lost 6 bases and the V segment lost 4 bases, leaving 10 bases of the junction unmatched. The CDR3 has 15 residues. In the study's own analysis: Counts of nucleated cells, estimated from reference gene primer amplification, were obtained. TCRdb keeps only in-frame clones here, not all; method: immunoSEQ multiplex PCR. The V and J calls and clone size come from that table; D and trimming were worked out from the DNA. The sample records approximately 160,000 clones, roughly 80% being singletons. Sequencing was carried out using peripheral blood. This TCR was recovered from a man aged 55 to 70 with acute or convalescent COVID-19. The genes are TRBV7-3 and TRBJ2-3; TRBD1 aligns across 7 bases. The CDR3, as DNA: TGTGCCAGCAGCTCAACGACAGGGAGAATGGATACGCAGTATTTT. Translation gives CASSSTTGRMDTQYF.